This TCR beta chain was captured in a study of spatial heterogeneity in lung cancer. On the study more broadly: Within raw reads, each unique TCR and UMI combination appeared on average more than ten times.

Every TCR cDNA molecule bore a unique molecular identifier. MiXCR was run by TCRdb on the 5' RACE reads, yielding one entry per CDR3 protein. Among some 5,400 distinct CDR3 sequences listed, around 4% were seen once. Time point of the sample: sample taken at primary tumor resection. Donors were roughly 70 untreated early-stage non-small cell lung cancer patients. Extraction of whole RNA from tumor, nontumor lung or frozen PBMC preceded unsorted sequencing. Germline trimming cut 2 bases from V and 0 bases from J; bases unmatched to any gene: 4. The CDR3 is made up of 16 amino acids. Germline V gene data show CDR1 as WSHSY and CDR2 as SAAADI. This clonotype occurred a few times.

The origin of this receptor is a male donor with early-stage non-small cell lung cancer. The chain carries TRBV10-2 and TRBJ2-4; TRBD2 matches 7 bases. Sequencing used normal lung tissue next to the tumor, obtained at surgery. The CDR3 nucleotides are TGCGCCAGCAGTGAGACTAGCGAACTAGCCAAAAACATTCAGTACTTC. It codes for CASSETSELAKNIQYF.